This TCR beta chain was identified during a study of cytomegalovirus exposure and HLA in healthy donors. Whole-study findings and limits: Cytomegalovirus-associated TCR beta chains were listed, numbering under 200.

Repertoires were generated with immunoSEQ multiplex PCR, while TCRdb's copy carries only in-frame clones and drops some. The sample includes about 95,000 clones, less than 85% seen only once; the top ten take more than 20%. The germline V gene has CDR1 SEHNR and CDR2 FQNEAQ (reference sequence). Unmatched junction bases numbered 4, after V lost 4 bases and J lost 0 bases. This CDR3 is 17 amino acids long. To note about this clone: Its specificity is not known.

The sequenced sample was PBMCs. The chain recombines TRBV7-9 with TRBJ2-1; 12 bases match TRBD2. The clonotype comes from a man between 18 and 29 years old in good health and CMV-seropositive. The CDR3 nucleotides are TGTGCCAGCAGCTCGGGACTAGCGGGTAACTCCTACAATGAGCAGTTCTTC. Amino acids: CASSSGLAGNSYNEQFF.